A selection of T cell receptor beta chains follows, all from one sample in a study of human T cells and chemical hapten exposure. MiXCR, run by TCRdb on the RACE reads, gives a single entry per CDR3 protein. This table has around 250,000 distinct CDR3 sequences, over 8% appearing once. Sequenced here: whole blood, sampled in connection with sensitization to the hapten diphenylcyclopropenone (DPC). The receptors originated from a woman aged 40 to 55 with alopecia areata. Some clones in this sample may be carry-over from other donors' samples. The CDR3 runs from the conserved cysteine through the conserved F or W. A D gene is named only where the DNA matches it firmly.

d_gene | v_gene | CDR3aa
TRBD2 | TRBV27 | CASSPGTSGSNEQFF
. | TRBV7-3 | CASSSRSGNTDTQYF
TRBD1 | TRBV27 | CASSSGPTGRAYEQYF
. | TRBV9 | CASSTDAYTEAFF
. | TRBV7-6 | CASSSRDVDTQYF
. | TRBV3-1 | CASSSLGGDNSPLHF
. | TRBV2 | CASSAYEGGYNEQFF
. | TRBV4-1 | CASSQGRWGAEQYF
. | TRBV3-1 | CASSQERQRTYEQYF
. | TRBV6-5 | CASSSQDTNTEAFF
TRBD1 | TRBV19 | CASRRQGRNTEAFF
TRBD1 | TRBV6-6 | CASSRQGSYDSSGNTIYF
. | TRBV3-1 | CASKITGNSPLHF
. | TRBV10-3 | CAISADGYEQYF
. | TRBV6-2/TRBV6-3 | CASSYSDTYEQYF
. | TRBV5-6 | CASSLVSAYEQYF
TRBD1 | TRBV20-1 | CSAGETWGGTGSAWQPQHF
. | TRBV2 | CASSKTLEAFF
. | TRBV5-1 | CASSSTAYQETQYF
. | TRBV6-1 | CASSEVYSQNQPQHF
TRBD1 | TRBV27 | CASSLTGLETQYF
. | TRBV7-2 | CASSLAEGNQPQHF